This T cell receptor beta chain emerged from a study of cytomegalovirus exposure and HLA in healthy donors. Overall study: A preliminary data release comprised tens of millions of unique TCRs obtained from HLA-typed donors.

Whole-study findings and limits: In a later analysis, DRB1 alleles had the most associated TCRs; HLA-C alleles the fewest. It was assumed in the presence/absence analyses that sequencing depth was roughly uniform across donors.

The primer mix had 60 Vbeta and 13 Jbeta primers. Sequencing was performed with immunoSEQ multiplex PCR; in TCRdb, only in-frame clones are kept and a portion is missing. The data show 95,000 to 150,000 clones, over 15% seen once. The CDR3 length is 15 residues. The V and J ends lost 5 bases and 3 bases respectively, with 16 bases between them. Germline V gene data show CDR1 as ENHRY and CDR2 as SYGVKD. Comment on this clone: Its antigen is unidentified.

The TCR originated in a woman aged 18-29 years in good health and CMV-seronegative. The sample comprised PBMCs. This chain links TRBV10-3 with TRBJ1-1, with a weak D call TRBD1 (6 bases). The CDR3 region has the DNA TGTGCCATCAGTACTCACAGGGAGAAGGACACTGAAGCTTTCTTT. Its protein is CAISTHREKDTEAFF.